This T cell receptor beta chain was sequenced in a study of technical replicates of blood from a few donors. Germline-derived CDR1 and CDR2 are SEHNR and FQNEAQ (reference sequence). The CDR3 is made up of 15 amino acids. Between the trimmed V and J ends, which lost 4 bases and 2 bases, there was a span of 13 bases. This table comes from immunoSEQ multiplex PCR, and its TCRdb copy is limited to in-frame clones, with some not included. The sample includes some 80,000 clones, roughly nine tenths seen only once; the top ten take about 0.26%. The source of this sequence is a human donor in good health. The sample was T cells isolated from PBMCs. This chain joins TRBV7-9 and TRBJ2-3, with D perhaps matching TRBD1 (5 bases). The DNA for the CDR3 is TGTGCCAGCAGCTCACTACAGGTCATCACAGATACGCAGTATTTT. Protein: CASSSLQVITDTQYF.